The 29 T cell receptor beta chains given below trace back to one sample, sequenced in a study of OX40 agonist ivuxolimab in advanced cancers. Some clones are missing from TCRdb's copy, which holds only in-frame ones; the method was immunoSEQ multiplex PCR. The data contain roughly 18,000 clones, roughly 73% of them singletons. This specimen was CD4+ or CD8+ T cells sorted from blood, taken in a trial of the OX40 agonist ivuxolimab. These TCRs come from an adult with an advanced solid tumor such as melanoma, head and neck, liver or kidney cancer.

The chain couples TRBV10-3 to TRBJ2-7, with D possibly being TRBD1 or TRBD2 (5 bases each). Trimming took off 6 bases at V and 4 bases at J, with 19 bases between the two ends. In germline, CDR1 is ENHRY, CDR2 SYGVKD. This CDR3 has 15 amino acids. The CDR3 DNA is TGTGCCATCAGGGGGGTGGGAGAAGAAGGGTACGAGCAGTACTTC. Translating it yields CAIRGVGEEGYEQYF.

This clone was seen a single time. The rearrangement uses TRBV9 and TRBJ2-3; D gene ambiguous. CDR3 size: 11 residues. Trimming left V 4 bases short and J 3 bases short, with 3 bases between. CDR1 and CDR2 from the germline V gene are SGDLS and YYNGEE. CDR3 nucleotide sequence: TGTGCCAGCAGCTGGACAGATACGCAGTATTTT. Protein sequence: CASSWTDTQYF.

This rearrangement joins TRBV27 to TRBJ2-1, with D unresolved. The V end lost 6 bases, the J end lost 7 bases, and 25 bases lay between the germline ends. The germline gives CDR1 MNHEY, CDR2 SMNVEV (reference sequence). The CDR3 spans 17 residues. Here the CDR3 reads CASSILSADGVVNEQFF. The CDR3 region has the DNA TGTGCCAGCAGCATCCTCTCCGCTGACGGTGTAGTAAATGAGCAGTTCTTC.

The CDR3 nucleotides are TGTGCCAGCAGCTTAATGCCCGGGACAGGGACTGGGGCCAACGTCCTGACTTTC. Translation: CASSLMPGTGTGANVLTF. V usage is TRBV11-2 and J usage is TRBJ2-6; 9 bases are shared with TRBD1. The length of the CDR3 is 18 residues. V was pared by 2 bases and J by 2 bases, with 7 bases of the junction left unmatched. Looked up from germline, CDR1 is SGHAT and CDR2 is FQNNGV.

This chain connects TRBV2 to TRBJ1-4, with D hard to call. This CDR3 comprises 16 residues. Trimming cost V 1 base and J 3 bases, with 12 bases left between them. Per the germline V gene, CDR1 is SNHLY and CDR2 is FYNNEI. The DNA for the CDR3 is TGTGCCAGCAGTGAAGGTTGGCAGGAGCCTAATGAAAAACTGTTTTTT. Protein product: CASSEGWQEPNEKLFF.

The CDR3 spells CASSYLAGGDETQYF. DNA for the CDR3: TGTGCCAGCAGCTATCTAGCGGGAGGGGACGAGACCCAGTACTTC. The genes are TRBV11-3 and TRBJ2-5; TRBD2 matches 12 bases. This CDR3 contains 15 residues. J gave up 5 bases and V 4 bases, and 5 bases lay outside the gene matches. The germline gives CDR1 SGHNT, CDR2 YENEEA.

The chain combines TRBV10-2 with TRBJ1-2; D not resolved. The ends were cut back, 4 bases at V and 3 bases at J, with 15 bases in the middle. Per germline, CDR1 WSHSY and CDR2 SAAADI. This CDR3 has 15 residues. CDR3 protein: CASSGTGVSDYGYTF. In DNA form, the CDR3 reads TGCGCCAGCAGTGGGACGGGTGTAAGTGACTATGGCTACACCTTC.

Here the CDR3 DNA reads TGTGCCAGCAGCTTGGAGGCGGGAGGGCCGTACGAGCAGTACTTC. Protein: CASSLEAGGPYEQYF. The chain uses TRBV5-4 and TRBJ2-7, with TRBD2 matching over 9 bases. Germline values: CDR1 SGHNT, CDR2 YYREEE (reference sequence). V lost 0 bases to trimming and J lost 4 bases; unmatched junction nucleotides: 5. CDR3 length: 15 residues.

The DNA of the CDR3 is TGCGCCAGCAGCATCCCGACTAGCTTGTCTACCTACGAGCAGTACTTC. Translated: CASSIPTSLSTYEQYF. The chain employs TRBV4-1 and TRBJ2-7; TRBD2 agrees at 7 bases. This CDR3 contains 16 residues. V shed 5 bases and J 2 bases; nucleotides not matched to a gene: 12. Germline V gene data show CDR1 as MGHRA and CDR2 as YSYEKL.

In nucleotides, the CDR3 is TGTGCCAGCAGTGCCCTTTCTTTAGCGCTGACTGGCTACAATGAGCAGTTCTTC. Translating gives CASSALSLALTGYNEQFF. The chain recombines TRBV2 with TRBJ2-1, with D maybe TRBD2 (5 bases). This CDR3 comprises 18 residues. V lost 4 bases and J 3 bases, leaving 22 bases between the germline ends. CDR1 is SNHLY and CDR2 is FYNNEI in the germline V gene.

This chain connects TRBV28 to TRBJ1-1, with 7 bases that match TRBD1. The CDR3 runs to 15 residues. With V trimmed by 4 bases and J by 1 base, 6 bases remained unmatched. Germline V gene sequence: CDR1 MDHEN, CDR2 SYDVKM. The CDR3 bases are TGTGCCAGCAGTTCGGGACAGTTTAAGAACACTGAAGCTTTCTTT. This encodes CASSSGQFKNTEAFF.

CDR3 sequence: CASSLSGTGANYGYTF. Here the CDR3 DNA reads TGTGCCAGCAGTTTATCGGGGACAGGGGCTAACTATGGCTACACCTTC. The gene calls are TRBV27 and TRBJ1-2; 10 bases map to TRBD1. Germline V lookup: CDR1 MNHEY, CDR2 SMNVEV (reference sequence). The trim removed 0 bases at V and 0 bases at J, leaving 1 base unmatched. The CDR3 has 16 amino acids.

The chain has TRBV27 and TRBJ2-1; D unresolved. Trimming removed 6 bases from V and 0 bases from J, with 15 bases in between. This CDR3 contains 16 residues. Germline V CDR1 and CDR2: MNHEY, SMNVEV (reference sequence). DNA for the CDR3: TGTGCCAGCAGCCCGACGGCCGGGCCCTCCTACAATGAGCAGTTCTTC. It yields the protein CASSPTAGPSYNEQFF.

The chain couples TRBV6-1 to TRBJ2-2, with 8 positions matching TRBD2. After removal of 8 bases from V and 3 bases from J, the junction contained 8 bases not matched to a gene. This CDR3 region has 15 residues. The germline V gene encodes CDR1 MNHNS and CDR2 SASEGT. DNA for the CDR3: TGTGCCAGCCCCCGGGAGGGAGGGGACACCGGGGAGCTGTTTTTT. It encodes CASPREGGDTGELFF.

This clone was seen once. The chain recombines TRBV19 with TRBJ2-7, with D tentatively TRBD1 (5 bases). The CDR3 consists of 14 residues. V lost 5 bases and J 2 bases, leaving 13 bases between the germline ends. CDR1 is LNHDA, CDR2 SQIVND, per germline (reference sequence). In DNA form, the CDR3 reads TGTGCCAGTAGTCCGCGGCAGGGAACCTACGAGCAGTACTTC. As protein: CASSPRQGTYEQYF.

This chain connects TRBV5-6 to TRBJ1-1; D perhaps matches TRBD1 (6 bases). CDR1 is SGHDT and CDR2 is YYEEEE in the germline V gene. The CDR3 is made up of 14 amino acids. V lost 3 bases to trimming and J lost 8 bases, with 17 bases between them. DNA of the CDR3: TGTGCCAGCAGCTATGGACAGTCCAGCATGGAAGCTTTCTTT. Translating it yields CASSYGQSSMEAFF. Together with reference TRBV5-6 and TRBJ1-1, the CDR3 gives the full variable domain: DAGVTQSPTHLIKTRGQQVTLRCSPKSGHDTVSWYQQALGQGPQFIFQYYEEEERQRGNFPDRFSGHQFPNYSSELNVNALLLGDSALYLCASSYGQSSMEAFFGQGTRLTVV.

CDR3 DNA: TGTGCCAGCAGTTACCTGGGACAGACTAACTACGAGCAGTACTTC. This codes for CASSYLGQTNYEQYF. The chain links TRBV6-5 to TRBJ2-7, with 7 bases matching TRBD1. Germline-derived CDR1 and CDR2 are MNHEY and SVGAGI. This CDR3 has 15 residues. Trimming removed 2 bases from V and 3 bases from J; junction bases left unmatched: 7.

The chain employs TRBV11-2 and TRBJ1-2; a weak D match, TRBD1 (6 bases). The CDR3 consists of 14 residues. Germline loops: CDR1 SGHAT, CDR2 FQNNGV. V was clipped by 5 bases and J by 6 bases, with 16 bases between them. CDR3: CASSSTTGSHGYTF. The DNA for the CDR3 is TGTGCCAGCAGCAGCACTACAGGGAGCCATGGCTACACCTTC.

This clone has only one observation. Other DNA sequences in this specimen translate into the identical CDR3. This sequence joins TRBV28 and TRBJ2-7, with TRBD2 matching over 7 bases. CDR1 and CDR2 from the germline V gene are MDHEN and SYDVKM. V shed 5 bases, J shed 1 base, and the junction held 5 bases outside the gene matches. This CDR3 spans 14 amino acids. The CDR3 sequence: CASSLSGSSYEQYF. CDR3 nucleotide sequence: TGTGCCAGCAGTCTTAGCGGGTCTTCCTACGAGCAGTACTTC.

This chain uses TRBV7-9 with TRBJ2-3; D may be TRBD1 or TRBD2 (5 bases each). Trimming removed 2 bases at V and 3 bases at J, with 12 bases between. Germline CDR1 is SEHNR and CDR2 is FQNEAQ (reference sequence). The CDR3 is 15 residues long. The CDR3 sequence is CASSLSPGQTDTQYF. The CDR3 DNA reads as TGTGCCAGCAGCTTATCCCCGGGGCAGACAGATACGCAGTATTTT.

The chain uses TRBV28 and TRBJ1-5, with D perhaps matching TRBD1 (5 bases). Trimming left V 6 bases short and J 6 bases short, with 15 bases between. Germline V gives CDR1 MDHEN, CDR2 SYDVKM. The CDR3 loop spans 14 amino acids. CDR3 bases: TGTGCCAGCAGCTTGCAAGGGGCGCTTCAGCCCCAGCATTTT. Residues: CASSLQGALQPQHF.

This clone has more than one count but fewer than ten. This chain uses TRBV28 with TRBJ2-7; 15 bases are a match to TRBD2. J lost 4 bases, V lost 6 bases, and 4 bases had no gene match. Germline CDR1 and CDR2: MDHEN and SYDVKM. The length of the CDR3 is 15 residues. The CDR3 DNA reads TGTGCCAGCAGACGGACTAGCGGGAGGGATTACGAGCAGTACTTC. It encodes CASRRTSGRDYEQYF.

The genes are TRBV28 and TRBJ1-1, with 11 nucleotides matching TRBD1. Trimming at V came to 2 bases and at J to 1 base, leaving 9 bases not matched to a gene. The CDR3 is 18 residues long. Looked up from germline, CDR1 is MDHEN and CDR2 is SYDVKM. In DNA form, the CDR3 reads TGTGCCAGCAGTTTAGGACCCGGACAGGGGGCTTGGAACACTGAAGCTTTCTTT. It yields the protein CASSLGPGQGAWNTEAFF.

This CDR3 is CSVVGLAGDSYEQYF. As DNA, the CDR3 is TGCAGCGTTGTGGGACTAGCGGGAGATTCCTACGAGCAGTACTTC. V usage is TRBV29-1 and J usage is TRBJ2-7; TRBD2 matches at 14 bases. Trimming at V came to 4 bases and at J to 1 base, leaving 3 bases not matched to a gene. The CDR3 length is 15 residues. Germline lookup yields CDR1 SQVTM and CDR2 ANQGSEA.

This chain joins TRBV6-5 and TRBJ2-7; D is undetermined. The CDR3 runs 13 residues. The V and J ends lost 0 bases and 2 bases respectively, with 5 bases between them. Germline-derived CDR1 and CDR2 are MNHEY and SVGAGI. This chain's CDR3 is CASSYSGPYEQYF. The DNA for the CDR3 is TGTGCCAGCAGTTACTCAGGCCCCTACGAGCAGTACTTC.

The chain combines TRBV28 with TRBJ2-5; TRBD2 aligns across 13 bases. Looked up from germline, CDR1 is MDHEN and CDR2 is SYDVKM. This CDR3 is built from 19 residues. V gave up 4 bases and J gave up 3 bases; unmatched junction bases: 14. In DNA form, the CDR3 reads TGTGCCAGCAGTTCCCTAGGACTAGCGGGAGCTTTGGTTGAAGAGACCCAGTACTTC. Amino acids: CASSSLGLAGALVEETQYF. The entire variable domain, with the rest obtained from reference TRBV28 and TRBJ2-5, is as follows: DVKVTQSSRYLVKRTGEKVFLECVQDMDHENMFWYRQDPGLGLRLIYFSYDVKMKEKGDIPEGYSVSREKKERFSLILESASTNQTSMYLCASSSLGLAGALVEETQYFGPGTRLLVL.

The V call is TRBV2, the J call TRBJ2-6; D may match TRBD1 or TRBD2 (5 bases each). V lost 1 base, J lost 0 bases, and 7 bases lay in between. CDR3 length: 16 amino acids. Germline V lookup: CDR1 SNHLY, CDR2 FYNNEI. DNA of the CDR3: TGTGCCAGCAGTGAAGAGAGGGGCTCTGGGGCCAACGTCCTGACTTTC. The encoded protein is CASSEERGSGANVLTF.

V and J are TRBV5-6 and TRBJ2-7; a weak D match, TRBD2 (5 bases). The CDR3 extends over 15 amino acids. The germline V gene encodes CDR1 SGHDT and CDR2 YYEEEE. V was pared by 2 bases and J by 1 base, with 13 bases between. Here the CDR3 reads CASSFVEEESYEQYF. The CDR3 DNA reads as TGTGCCAGCAGCTTCGTCGAGGAGGAGTCCTACGAGCAGTACTTC.

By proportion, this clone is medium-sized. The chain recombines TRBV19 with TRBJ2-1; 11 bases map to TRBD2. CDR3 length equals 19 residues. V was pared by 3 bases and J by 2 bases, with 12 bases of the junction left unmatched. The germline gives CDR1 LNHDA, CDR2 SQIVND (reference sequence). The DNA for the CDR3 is TGTGCCAGTAGTATCGCCCCGTTTAGCGGGAGGGCCACCTACAATGAGCAGTTCTTC. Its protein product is CASSIAPFSGRATYNEQFF.